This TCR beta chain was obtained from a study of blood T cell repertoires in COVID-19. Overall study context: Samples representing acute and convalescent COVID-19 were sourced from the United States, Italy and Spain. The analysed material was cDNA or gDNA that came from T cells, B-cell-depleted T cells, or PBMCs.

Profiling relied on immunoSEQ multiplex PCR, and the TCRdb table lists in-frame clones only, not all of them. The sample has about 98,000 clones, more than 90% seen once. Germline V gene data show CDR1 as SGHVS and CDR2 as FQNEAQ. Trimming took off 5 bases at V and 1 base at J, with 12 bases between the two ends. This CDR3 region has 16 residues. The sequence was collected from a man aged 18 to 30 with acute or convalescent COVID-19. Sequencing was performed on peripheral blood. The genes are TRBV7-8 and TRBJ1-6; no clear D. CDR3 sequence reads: CASSASGFSYNSPLHF. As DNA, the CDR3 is TGTGCCAGCAGCGCCAGCGGCTTTTCCTATAATTCACCCCTCCACTTT.